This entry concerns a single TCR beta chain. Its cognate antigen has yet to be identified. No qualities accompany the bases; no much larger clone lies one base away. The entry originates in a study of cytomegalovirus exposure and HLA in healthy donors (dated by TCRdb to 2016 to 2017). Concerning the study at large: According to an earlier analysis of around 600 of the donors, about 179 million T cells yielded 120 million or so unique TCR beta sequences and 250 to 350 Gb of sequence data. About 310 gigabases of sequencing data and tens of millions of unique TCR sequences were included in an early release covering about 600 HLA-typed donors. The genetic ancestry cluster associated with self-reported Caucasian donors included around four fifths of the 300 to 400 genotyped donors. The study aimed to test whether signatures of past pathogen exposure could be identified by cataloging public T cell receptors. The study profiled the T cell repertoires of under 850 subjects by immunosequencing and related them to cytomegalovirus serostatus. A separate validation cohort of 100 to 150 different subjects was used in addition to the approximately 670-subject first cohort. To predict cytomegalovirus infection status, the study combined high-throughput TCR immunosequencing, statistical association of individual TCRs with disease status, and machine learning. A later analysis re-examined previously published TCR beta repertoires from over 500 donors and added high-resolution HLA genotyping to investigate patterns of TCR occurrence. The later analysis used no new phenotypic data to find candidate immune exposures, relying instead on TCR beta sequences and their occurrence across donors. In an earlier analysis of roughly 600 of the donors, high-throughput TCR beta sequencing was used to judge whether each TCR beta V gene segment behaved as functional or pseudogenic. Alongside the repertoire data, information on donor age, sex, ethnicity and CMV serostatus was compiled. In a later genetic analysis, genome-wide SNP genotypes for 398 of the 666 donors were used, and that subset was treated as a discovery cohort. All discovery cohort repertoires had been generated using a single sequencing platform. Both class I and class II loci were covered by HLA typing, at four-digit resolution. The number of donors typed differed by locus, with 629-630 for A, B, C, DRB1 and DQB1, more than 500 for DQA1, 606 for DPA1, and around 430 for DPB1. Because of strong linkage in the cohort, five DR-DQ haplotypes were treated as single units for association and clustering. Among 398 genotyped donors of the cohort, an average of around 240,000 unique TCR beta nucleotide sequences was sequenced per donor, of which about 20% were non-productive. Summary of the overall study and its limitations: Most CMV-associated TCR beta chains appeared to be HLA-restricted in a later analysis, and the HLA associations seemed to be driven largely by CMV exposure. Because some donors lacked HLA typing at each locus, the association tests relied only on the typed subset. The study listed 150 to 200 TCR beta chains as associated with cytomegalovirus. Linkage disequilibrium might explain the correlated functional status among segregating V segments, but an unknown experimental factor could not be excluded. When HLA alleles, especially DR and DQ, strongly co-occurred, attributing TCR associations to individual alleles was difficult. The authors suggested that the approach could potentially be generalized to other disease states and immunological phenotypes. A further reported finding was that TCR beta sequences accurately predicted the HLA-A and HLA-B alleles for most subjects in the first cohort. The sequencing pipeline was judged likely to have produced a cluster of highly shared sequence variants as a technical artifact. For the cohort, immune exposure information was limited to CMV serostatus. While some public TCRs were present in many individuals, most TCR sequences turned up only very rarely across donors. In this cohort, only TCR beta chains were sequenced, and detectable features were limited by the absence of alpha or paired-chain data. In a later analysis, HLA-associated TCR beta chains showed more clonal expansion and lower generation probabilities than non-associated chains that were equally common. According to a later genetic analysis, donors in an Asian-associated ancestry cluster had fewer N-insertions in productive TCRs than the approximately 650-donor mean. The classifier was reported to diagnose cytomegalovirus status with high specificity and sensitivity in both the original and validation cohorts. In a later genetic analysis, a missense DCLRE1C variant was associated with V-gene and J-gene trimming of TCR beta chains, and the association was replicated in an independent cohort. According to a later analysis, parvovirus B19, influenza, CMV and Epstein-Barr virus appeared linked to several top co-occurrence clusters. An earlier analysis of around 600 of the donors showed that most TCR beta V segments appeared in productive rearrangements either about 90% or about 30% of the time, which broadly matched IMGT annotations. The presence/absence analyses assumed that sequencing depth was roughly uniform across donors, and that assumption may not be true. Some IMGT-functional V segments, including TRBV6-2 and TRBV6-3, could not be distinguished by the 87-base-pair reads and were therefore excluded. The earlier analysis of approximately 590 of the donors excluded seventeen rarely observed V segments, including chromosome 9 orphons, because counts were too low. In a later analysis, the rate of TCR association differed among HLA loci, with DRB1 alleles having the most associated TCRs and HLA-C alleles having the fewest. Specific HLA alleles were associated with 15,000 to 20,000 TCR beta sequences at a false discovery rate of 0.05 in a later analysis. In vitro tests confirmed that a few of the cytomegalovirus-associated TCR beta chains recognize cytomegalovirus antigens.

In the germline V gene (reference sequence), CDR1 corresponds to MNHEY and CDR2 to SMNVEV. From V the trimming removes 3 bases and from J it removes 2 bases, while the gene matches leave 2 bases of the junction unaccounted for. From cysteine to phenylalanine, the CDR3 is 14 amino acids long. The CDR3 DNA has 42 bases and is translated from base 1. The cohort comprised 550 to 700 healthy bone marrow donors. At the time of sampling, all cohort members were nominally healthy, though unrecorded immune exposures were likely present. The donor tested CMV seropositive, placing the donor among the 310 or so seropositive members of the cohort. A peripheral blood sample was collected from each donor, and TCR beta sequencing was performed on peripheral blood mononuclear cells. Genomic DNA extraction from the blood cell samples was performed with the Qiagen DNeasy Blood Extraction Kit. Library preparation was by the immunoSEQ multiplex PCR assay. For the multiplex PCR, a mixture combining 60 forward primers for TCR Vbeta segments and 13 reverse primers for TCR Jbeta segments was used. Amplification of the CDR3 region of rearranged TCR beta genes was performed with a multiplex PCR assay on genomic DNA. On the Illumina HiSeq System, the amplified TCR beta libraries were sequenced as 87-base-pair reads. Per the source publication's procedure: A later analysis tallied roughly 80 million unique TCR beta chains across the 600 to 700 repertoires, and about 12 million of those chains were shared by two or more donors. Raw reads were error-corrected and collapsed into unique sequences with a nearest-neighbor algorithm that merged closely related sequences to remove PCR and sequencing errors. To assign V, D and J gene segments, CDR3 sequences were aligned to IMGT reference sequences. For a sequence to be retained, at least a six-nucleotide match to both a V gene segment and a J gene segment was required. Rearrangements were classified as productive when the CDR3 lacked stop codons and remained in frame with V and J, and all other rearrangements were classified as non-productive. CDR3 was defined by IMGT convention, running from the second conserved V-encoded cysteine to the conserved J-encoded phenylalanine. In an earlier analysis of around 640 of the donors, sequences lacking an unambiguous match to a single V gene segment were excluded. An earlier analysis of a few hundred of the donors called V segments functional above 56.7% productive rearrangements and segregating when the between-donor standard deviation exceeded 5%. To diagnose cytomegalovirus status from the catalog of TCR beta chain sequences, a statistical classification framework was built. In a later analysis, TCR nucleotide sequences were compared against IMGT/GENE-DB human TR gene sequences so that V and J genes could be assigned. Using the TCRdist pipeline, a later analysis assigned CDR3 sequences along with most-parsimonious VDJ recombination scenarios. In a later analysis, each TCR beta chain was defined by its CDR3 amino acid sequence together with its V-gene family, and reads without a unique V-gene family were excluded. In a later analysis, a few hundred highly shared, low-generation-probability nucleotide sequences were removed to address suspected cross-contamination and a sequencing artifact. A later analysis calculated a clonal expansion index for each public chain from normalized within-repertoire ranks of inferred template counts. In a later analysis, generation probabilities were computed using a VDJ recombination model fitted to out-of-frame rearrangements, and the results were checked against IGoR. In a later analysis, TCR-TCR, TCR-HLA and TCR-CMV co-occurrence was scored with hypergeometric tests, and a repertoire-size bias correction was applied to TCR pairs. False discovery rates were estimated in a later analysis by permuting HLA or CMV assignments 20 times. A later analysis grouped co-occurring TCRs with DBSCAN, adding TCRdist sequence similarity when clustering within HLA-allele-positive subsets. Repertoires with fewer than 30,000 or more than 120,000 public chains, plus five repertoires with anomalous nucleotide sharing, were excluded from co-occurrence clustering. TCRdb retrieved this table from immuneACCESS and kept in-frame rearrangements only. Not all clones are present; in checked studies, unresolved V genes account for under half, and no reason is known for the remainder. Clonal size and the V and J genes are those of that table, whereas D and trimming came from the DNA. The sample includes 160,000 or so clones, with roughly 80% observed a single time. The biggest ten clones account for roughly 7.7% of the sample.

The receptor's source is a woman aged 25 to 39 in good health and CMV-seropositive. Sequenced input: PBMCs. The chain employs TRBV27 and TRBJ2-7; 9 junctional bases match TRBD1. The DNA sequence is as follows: TGTGCCAGCAGTTTTCGGGACAGGGCCTACGAGCAGTACTTC. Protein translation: CASSFRDRAYEQYF.